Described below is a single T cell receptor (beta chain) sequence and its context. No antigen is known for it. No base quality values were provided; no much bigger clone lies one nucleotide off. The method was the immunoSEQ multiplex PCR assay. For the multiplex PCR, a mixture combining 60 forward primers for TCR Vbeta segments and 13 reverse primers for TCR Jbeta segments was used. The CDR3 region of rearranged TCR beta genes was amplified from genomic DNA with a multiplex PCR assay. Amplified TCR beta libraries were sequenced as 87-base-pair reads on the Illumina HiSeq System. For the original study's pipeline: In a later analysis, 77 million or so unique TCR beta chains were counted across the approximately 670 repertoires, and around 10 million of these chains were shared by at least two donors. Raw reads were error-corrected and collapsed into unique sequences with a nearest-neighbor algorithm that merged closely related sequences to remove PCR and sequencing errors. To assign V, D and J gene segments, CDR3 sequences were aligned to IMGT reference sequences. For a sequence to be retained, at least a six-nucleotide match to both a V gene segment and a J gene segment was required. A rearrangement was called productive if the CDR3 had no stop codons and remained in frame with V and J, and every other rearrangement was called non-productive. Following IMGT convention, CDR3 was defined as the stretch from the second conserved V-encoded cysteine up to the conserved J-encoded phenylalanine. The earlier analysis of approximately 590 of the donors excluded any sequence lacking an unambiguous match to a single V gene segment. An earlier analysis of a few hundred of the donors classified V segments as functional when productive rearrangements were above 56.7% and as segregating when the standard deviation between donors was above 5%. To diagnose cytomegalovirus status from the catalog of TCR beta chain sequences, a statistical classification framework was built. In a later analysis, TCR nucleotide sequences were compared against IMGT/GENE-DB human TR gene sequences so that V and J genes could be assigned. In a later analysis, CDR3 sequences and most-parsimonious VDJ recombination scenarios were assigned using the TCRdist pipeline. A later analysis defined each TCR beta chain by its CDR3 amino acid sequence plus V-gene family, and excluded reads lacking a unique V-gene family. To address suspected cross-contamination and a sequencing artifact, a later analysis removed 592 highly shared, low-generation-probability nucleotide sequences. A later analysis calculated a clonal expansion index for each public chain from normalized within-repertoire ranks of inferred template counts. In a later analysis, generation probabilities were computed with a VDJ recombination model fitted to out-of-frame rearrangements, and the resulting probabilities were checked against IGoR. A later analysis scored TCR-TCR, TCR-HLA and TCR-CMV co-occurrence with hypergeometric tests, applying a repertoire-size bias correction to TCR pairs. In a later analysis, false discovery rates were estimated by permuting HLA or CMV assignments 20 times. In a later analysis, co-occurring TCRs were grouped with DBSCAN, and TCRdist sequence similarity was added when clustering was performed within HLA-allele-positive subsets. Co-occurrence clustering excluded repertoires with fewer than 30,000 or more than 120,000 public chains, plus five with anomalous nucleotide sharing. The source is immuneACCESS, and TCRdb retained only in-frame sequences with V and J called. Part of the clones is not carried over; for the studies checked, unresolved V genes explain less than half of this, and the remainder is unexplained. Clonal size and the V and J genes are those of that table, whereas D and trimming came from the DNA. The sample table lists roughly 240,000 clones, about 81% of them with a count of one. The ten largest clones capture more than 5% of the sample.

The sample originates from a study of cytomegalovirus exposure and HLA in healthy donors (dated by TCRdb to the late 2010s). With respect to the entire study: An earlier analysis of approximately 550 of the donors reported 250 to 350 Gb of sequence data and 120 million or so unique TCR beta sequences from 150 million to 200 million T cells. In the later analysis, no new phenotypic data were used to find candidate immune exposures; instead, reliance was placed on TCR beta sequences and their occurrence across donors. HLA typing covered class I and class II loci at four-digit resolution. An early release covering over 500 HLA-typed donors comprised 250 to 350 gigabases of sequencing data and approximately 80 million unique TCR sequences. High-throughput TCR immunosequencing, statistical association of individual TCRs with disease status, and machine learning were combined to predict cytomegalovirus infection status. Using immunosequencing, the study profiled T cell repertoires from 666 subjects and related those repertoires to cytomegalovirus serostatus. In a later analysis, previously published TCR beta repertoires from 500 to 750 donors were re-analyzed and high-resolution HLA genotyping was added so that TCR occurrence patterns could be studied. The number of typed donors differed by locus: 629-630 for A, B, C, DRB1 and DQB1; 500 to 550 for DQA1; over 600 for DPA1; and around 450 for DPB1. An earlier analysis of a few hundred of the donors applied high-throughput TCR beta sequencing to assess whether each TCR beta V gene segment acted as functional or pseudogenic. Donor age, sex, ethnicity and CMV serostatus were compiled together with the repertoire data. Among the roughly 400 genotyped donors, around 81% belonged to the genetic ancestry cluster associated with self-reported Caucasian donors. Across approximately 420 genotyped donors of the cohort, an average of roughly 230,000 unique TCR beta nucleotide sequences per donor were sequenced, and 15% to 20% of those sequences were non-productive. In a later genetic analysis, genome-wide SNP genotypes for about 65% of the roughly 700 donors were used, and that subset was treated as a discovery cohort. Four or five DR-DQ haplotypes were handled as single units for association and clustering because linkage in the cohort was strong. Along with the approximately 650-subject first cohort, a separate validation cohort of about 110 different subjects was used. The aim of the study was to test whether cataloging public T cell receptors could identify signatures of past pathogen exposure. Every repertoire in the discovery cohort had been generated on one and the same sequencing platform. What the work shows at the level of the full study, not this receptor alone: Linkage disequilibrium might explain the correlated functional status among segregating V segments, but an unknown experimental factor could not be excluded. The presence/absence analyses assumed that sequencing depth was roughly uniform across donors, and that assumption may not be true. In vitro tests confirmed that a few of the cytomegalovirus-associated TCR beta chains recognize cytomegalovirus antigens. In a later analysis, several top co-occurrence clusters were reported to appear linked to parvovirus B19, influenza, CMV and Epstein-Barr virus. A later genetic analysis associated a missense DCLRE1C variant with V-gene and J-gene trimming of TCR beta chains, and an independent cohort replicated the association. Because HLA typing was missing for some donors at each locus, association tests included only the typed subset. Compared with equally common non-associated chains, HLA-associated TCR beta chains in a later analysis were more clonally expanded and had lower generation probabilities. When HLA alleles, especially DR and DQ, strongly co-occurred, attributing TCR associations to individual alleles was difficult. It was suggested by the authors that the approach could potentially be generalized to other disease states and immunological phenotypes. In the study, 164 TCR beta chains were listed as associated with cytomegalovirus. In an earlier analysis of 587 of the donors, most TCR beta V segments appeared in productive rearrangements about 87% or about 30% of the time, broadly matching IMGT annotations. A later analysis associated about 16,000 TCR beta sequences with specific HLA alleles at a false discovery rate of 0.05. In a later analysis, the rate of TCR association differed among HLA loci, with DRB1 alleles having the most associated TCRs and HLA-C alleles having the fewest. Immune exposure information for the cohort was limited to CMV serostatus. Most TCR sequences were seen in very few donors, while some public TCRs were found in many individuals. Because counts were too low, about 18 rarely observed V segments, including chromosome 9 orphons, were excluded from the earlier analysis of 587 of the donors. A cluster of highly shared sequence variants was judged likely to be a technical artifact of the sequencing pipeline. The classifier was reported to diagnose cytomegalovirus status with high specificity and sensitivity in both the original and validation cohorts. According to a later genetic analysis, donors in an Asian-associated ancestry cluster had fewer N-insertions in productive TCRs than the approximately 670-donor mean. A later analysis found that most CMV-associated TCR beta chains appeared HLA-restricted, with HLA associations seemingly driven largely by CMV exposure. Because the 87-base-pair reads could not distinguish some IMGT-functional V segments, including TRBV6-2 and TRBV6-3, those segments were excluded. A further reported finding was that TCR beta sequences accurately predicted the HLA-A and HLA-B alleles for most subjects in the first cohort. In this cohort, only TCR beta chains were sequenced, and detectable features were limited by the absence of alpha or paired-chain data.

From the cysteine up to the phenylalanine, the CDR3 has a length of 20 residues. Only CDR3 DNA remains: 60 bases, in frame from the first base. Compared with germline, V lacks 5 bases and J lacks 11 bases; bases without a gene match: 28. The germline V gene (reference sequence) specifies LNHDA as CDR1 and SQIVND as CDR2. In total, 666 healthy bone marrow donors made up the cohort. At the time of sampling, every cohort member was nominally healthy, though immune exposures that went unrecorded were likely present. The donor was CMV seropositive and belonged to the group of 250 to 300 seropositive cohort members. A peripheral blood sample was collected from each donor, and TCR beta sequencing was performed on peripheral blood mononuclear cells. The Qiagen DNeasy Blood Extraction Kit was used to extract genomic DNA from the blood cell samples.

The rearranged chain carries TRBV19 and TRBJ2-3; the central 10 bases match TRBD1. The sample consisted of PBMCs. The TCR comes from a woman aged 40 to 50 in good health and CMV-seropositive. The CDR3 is CASSFRPQPGTGVPYGGQYF. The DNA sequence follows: TGTGCCAGTAGTTTTCGACCCCAACCCGGGACAGGGGTCCCCTATGGTGGGCAGTATTTT.